This TCR beta chain was found in a study of neurological immune-mediated disorders. Study findings and constraints: Sharing of CDR3 amino acid sequences among expanded clones across subjects was absent, suggesting private repertoires in all groups.

CDR3 length: 18 amino acids. This clonotype was seen repeatedly, ten times or more. Its cognate antigen is unknown. The cDNA came from 5'RACE, which used 10-nucleotide random UMIs. In every sequencing run, more than 190 million TCR-beta sequences were generated from 15-18 subjects. TCRdb fed the 5' RACE reads into MiXCR, producing one record per CDR3 protein. The sample comprises 15,000 to 20,000 distinct CDR3 sequences, 14% of which are singletons, and 6% to 8.5% rests with the top ten. For the sorted libraries, over 900,000 CD4+ or CD8+ T cells were used. This chain connects TRBV21-1 to TRBJ2-7; TRBD2, the D gene given by the table, was not confirmed from the DNA. TRBV21-1 is labeled a pseudogene. This TCR was sampled from a woman in her fifties or sixties with HTLV-1-associated myelopathy (HAM/TSP). Sequenced material: CD4+ T cells from blood. CDR3 region: CASSKGLAGVPWGREQYF. DNA of the CDR3: TGTGCCAGCAGCAAAGGACTAGCGGGAGTTCCCTGGGGTCGCGAGCAGTACTTC.